The rows below give T cell receptor beta chains drawn from one sample of a study of shared clonotypes between healthy human individuals. Sequencing was performed with immunoSEQ multiplex PCR; in TCRdb, only in-frame clones are kept and a portion is missing. The sample lists millions of clones, approximately 92% occurring once. The sequenced material came from naive CD4+ T cells sorted from blood. The receptors stem from a man younger than 35 in good health. Both conserved end residues are part of each CDR3. The order of the fields is V gene, clone size, D gene, J gene, CDR3 protein, CDR3 DNA. The D gene is left open where the match is weak. Rows may omit the clone size; those that give it use once, few, many or a size class.

V: TRBV18
size: once
D: .
J: TRBJ1-4
CDR3: CASSPRGPANEKLFF
DNA: TGTGCCAGCTCACCACGGGGACCGGCTAATGAAAAACTGTTTTTT

V: TRBV5-1
size: .
D: .
J: TRBJ1-3
CDR3: CASSLRQADTIYF
DNA: TGCGCCAGCAGCTTGAGACAGGCGGACACCATATATTTT

V: TRBV9
size: .
D: .
J: TRBJ2-7
CDR3: CASSPRGSSYEQYF
DNA: TGTGCCAGCAGCCCCAGGGGTTCCTCCTACGAGCAGTACTTC

V: TRBV10-3
size: once
D: .
J: TRBJ2-7
CDR3: CAISENGTKAGEQYF
DNA: TGTGCCATCAGTGAGAACGGGACCAAAGCTGGAGAGCAGTACTTC

V: TRBV6-5
size: .
D: .
J: TRBJ2-4
CDR3: CASTLLKNIQYF
DNA: TGTGCCAGCACCCTCCTTAAAAACATTCAGTACTTC

V: TRBV7-8
size: .
D: TRBD2
J: TRBJ2-3
CDR3: CASSSGLAGGLPADTQYF
DNA: TGTGCCAGCAGCTCGGGACTAGCGGGGGGGCTCCCGGCAGATACGCAGTATTTT

V: TRBV11-1
size: .
D: .
J: TRBJ2-1
CDR3: CASSLFSKDSEQFF
DNA: TGTGCCAGCAGCCTGTTCTCAAAGGACAGTGAGCAGTTCTTC

V: TRBV6-5
size: .
D: TRBD1
J: TRBJ2-5
CDR3: CASSYGTGQETQYF
DNA: TGTGCCAGCAGTTATGGGACAGGCCAAGAGACCCAGTACTTC

V: TRBV5-8
size: .
D: TRBD1
J: TRBJ1-3
CDR3: CASSDGQAHSGNTIYF
DNA: TGTGCCAGCAGCGACGGACAGGCCCACTCTGGAAACACCATATATTTT

V: TRBV30
size: .
D: .
J: TRBJ2-7
CDR3: CATAADREQYF
DNA: TGTGCCACAGCGGCGGATAGGGAGCAGTACTTC

V: TRBV10-3
size: .
D: .
J: TRBJ1-2
CDR3: CAISSDSPANYGYTF
DNA: TGTGCCATCAGTAGTGACAGTCCTGCTAACTATGGCTACACCTTC